These 21 T cell receptor beta chains were sequenced from one sample in a study of blood T cell repertoires in COVID-19. The data were produced by immunoSEQ multiplex PCR, yet TCRdb's version contains in-frame clones alone and is incomplete. The sample holds approximately 230,000 clones, around nine tenths seen once. The sample taken for sequencing was peripheral blood. These receptors came from a man at least 80 years old with acute or convalescent COVID-19.

J is TRBJ2-7 and V is TRBV7-9, with D possibly being TRBD1 (5 bases). Trimming removed 3 bases from V and 0 bases from J, with 9 bases in between. The CDR3 spans 14 residues. CDR1 and CDR2 from the germline V gene are SEHNR and FQNEAQ (reference sequence). CDR3 protein: CASSFAGFSYEQYF. The CDR3 nucleotides are TGTGCCAGCAGCTTCGCAGGGTTCTCCTACGAGCAGTACTTC.

The chain joins TRBV12-3 or TRBV12-4 to TRBJ2-5; D ambiguous. Trimming took off 6 bases at V and 4 bases at J, with 9 bases between the two ends. This CDR3 region has 12 residues. CDR3 region: CASRSLGETQYF. The CDR3 nucleotides are TGTGCCAGCAGGAGTCTCGGAGAGACCCAGTACTTC.

This clone was counted a single time. V gene TRBV6-5 combines with J gene TRBJ1-2, with D uncertain. This CDR3 spans 14 amino acids. Germline V gene data show CDR1 as MNHEY and CDR2 as SVGAGI. V gave up 7 bases and J gave up 1 base, with 13 bases separating them. The CDR3 DNA reads TGTGCCAGCAACCTAGGACGGGGTAACTATGGCTACACCTTC. Its protein product is CASNLGRGNYGYTF.

Concerning this clone itself: Other DNA sequences within the sample encode an identical CDR3. V gene TRBV18 combines with J gene TRBJ1-5; D is perhaps TRBD1 (5 bases). This CDR3 spans 14 amino acids. V dropped 2 bases and J dropped 0 bases, with 5 bases sitting between them. From germline, CDR1 is KGHSH and CDR2 LQKENI. CDR3 sequence (DNA): TGTGCCAGCTCACCAGACAGTAGCAATCAGCCCCAGCATTTT. Its translation is CASSPDSSNQPQHF.

This chain links TRBV12-3 or TRBV12-4 with TRBJ2-1; the match to TRBD2 covers 7 bases. The CDR3 is made up of 13 amino acids. V was clipped by 7 bases and J by 11 bases; unmatched bases: 11. CDR3 in amino acids: CASTDLAEGKQFF. In nucleotides, the CDR3 is TGTGCCAGCACCGATCTAGCGGAGGGGAAGCAGTTCTTC.

V and J are TRBV6-5 and TRBJ1-5, with TRBD1 matching 10 bases. The germline gives CDR1 MNHEY, CDR2 SVGAGI. There are 15 residues in the CDR3. After removal of 5 bases from V and 11 bases from J, the junction contained 12 bases not matched to a gene. CDR3 coding DNA: TGTGCCAGCAGTCGCGGACAGGGGGGGAGTAGGGCCCAGCATTTT. This encodes CASSRGQGGSRAQHF.

The chain has TRBV27 and TRBJ1-2; perhaps TRBD1 as D (5 bases). The CDR3 is 15 residues long. Looked up from germline, CDR1 is MNHEY and CDR2 is SMNVEV (reference sequence). V lost 5 bases to trimming and J lost 4 bases, with 17 bases between them. The CDR3 is CASSPLGQGFYGYTF. The DNA of the CDR3 is TGTGCCAGCAGTCCATTGGGCCAGGGTTTCTATGGCTACACCTTC.

This clone was counted a single time. The V gene is TRBV7-3, the J gene TRBJ2-6; no firm D call. The ends were cut back, 5 bases at V and 0 bases at J, with 5 bases in the middle. The CDR3 is 14 amino acids. CDR1 SGHTA and CDR2 FQGTGA come from the germline V gene. The chain's CDR3 is CASSPSSGANVLTF. CDR3 coding DNA: TGTGCCAGCAGCCCCAGCTCTGGGGCCAACGTCCTGACTTTC.

This clone has just one count. The rearrangement uses TRBV3-1 (or the pseudogene TRBV3-2) and TRBJ2-6; TRBD1 matches at 8 bases. In germline, CDR1 is LGHDT, CDR2 YNNKEL (reference sequence). With V trimmed by 1 base and J by 0 bases, 14 bases remained unmatched. The CDR3 sequence is 21 residues long. The DNA of the CDR3 is TGTGCCAGCAGCCAAGCTACAGGGGGTTACTCTCTACTCTCTGGGGCCAACGTCCTGACTTTC. This translates into CASSQATGGYSLLSGANVLTF.

The chain is built from TRBV19 and TRBJ1-3; D is undetermined. Germline CDR1 reads LNHDA; CDR2 reads SQIVND (reference sequence). V lost 7 bases and J lost 0, with 10 bases in between. The CDR3 sequence is 14 residues long. CDR3 amino acids: CASTGKYSGNTIYF. The CDR3 DNA reads TGTGCCAGTACGGGGAAGTACTCTGGAAACACCATATATTTT.

This clone has more than one count but fewer than ten. This sequence joins TRBV10-3 and TRBJ1-6, with TRBD1 matching 7 bases. The V segment lost 3 bases and the J segment 7 bases; nucleotides outside the gene matches: 6. The CDR3 has 15 residues. In germline, CDR1 is ENHRY, CDR2 SYGVKD. The CDR3 bases are TGTGCCATCAGTGATGCGACAGGGTACAATTCACCCCTCCACTTT. Amino acids: CAISDATGYNSPLHF.

The rearrangement links TRBV2 to TRBJ2-1; TRBD2 matches at 10 bases. The CDR3 is 16 amino acids. Germline-derived CDR1 and CDR2 are SNHLY and FYNNEI. The ends lost 7 bases at V and 7 bases at J; junction bases unmatched: 13. This chain's CDR3 is CASIFTRAGGLNEQFF. CDR3 in DNA: TGTGCCAGCATCTTCACTAGAGCGGGAGGGCTAAATGAGCAGTTCTTC.

This chain connects TRBV6-5 to TRBJ2-7, with D possibly TRBD1 on 6 matching bases. Germline assignment: CDR1 MNHEY and CDR2 SVGAGI. The CDR3 is 14 residues long. V lost 8 bases and J 2 bases, leaving 16 bases between the germline ends. The CDR3 loop reads CASRPLQGPYEQYF. As DNA, the CDR3 is TGTGCCAGCCGACCCTTACAGGGACCCTACGAGCAGTACTTC.

The genes are TRBV29-1 and TRBJ2-5; 7 bases line up with TRBD1. The CDR3 runs 13 residues. J was trimmed by 4 bases and V by 6 bases; bases with no gene match: 8. Germline loops: CDR1 SQVTM, CDR2 ANQGSEA. In DNA, the CDR3 is TGCAGCGTCGCGGACAGGTTCGGAGAGACCCAGTACTTC. This translates into CSVADRFGETQYF.

The rearrangement uses TRBV19 and TRBJ2-7; D remains unclear. The germline V and J ends were trimmed by 4 bases and 7 bases, with 8 bases remaining between them. The CDR3 runs to 11 residues. The germline V gene encodes CDR1 LNHDA and CDR2 SQIVND (reference sequence). CDR3 loop: CASSTGREQYF. For the CDR3, the DNA is TGTGCCAGTAGTACGGGTCGGGAGCAGTACTTC.

The chain is built from TRBV15 and TRBJ2-2; 11 nucleotides align to TRBD2. CDR3 length equals 16 residues. Per germline, CDR1 LNHNV and CDR2 YYDKDF (reference sequence). Trimming cost V 7 bases and J 3 bases; bases outside gene matches: 7. Written as DNA, the CDR3 is TGTGCCACCACCCCTCTAGCGGGAGGAGACACCGGGGAGCTGTTTTTT. It codes for CATTPLAGGDTGELFF.

This chain joins TRBV7-8 and TRBJ2-3; 9 bases line up with TRBD1. The germline V gene encodes CDR1 SGHVS and CDR2 FQNEAQ. The CDR3 sequence is 15 residues long. V shed 4 bases and J 4 bases; nucleotides not matched to a gene: 6. The CDR3 sequence is CASSWTGVTADTQYF. The DNA for the CDR3 is TGTGCCAGCAGCTGGACAGGGGTTACTGCAGATACGCAGTATTTT. Full variable domain (rest looked up from reference TRBV7-8 and TRBJ2-3): GAGVSQSPRYKVAKRGQDVALRCDPISGHVSLFWYQQALGQGPEFLTYFQNEAQLDKSGLPSDRFFAERPEGSVSTLKIQRTQQEDSAVYLCASSWTGVTADTQYFGPGTRLTVL.

The chain joins TRBV7-2 to TRBJ2-1; D is uncertain. V was pared by 1 base and J by 9 bases, with 13 bases between. Per germline, CDR1 SGHTA and CDR2 FQGNSA. This CDR3 contains 14 residues. Written as DNA, the CDR3 is TGTGCCAGCAGCTTAGGATTTGCGGAAAGTGAGCAGTTCTTC. Translation gives CASSLGFAESEQFF.

V usage is TRBV7-3 and J usage is TRBJ1-5; weak D call: TRBD1 (5 bases). The V gene lost 5 bases and the J gene lost 9 bases, with 11 bases spanning the gap. This CDR3 has 12 residues. Germline V gene data show CDR1 as SGHTA and CDR2 as FQGTGA. The CDR3 nucleotides are TGTGCCAGCAGCCTCAGGGTTTCGCCCCAGCATTTT. It specifies CASSLRVSPQHF.

This chain uses TRBV11-2 with TRBJ2-1; TRBD1 aligns across 8 bases. The V segment lost 2 bases and the J segment 7 bases; nucleotides outside the gene matches: 1. The germline V gene has CDR1 SGHAT and CDR2 FQNNGV. The CDR3 is 13 residues long. The DNA for the CDR3 is TGTGCCAGCAGCTTAACAGGGGGGAATGAGCAGTTCTTC. It encodes CASSLTGGNEQFF. The full variable domain, completed using reference TRBV11-2 and TRBJ2-1, is EAGVAQSPRYKIIEKRQSVAFWCNPISGHATLYWYQQILGQGPKLLIQFQNNGVVDDSQLPKDRFSAERLKGVDSTLKIQPAKLEDSAVYLCASSLTGGNEQFFGPGTRLTVL.

The chain carries TRBV24-1 and TRBJ2-1; 10 bases are shared with TRBD1. CDR3 length: 15 residues. Germline CDR1 KGHDR, CDR2 SFDVKD. V trimming: 0 bases; J trimming: 5 bases; junction bases outside the gene matches: 0. CDR3 protein: CATSDLGTGDNEQFF. The CDR3 DNA is TGTGCCACCAGTGATTTGGGGACAGGGGACAATGAGCAGTTCTTC.